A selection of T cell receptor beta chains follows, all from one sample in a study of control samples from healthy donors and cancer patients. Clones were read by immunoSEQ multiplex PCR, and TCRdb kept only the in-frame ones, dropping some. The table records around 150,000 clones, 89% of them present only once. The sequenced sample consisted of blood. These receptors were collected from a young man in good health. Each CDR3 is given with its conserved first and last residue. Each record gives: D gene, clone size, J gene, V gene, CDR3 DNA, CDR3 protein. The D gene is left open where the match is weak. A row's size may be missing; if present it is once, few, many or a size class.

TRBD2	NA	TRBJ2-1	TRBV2	TGTGCCAGCAGTGAAGCGAAGGGGACTAGCGGGGTCAATGAGCAGTTCTTC	CASSEAKGTSGVNEQFF
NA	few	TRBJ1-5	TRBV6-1	TGTGCCAGCAGTGAAGACGCAGGGAACAATCAGCCCCAGCATTTT	CASSEDAGNNQPQHF
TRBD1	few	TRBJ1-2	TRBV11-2	TGTGCCAGCAGCTTCGCAGGGGGCTATGGCTACACCTTC	CASSFAGGYGYTF
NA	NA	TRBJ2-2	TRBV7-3	TGTGCCAGCAGCTTAAATCGGGTTCACACCGGGGAGCTGTTTTTT	CASSLNRVHTGELFF
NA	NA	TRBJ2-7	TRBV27	TGTGCCAGCAGTTTCAGTCTAGACGGTTACGAGCAGTACTTC	CASSFSLDGYEQYF
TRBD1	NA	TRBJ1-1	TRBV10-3	TGTGCCAGCCGGACAGGGGGCGACACTGAAGCTTTCTTT	CASRTGGDTEAFF
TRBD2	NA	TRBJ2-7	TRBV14	TGTGCCAGCAGCCACCTCCCCGGGACACGGGGGGGATACGAGCAGTACTTC	CASSHLPGTRGGYEQYF
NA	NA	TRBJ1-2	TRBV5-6	TGTGCCAGCAGCTTGGCCTCCAGGTCGGTCTATGGCTACACCTTC	CASSLASRSVYGYTF
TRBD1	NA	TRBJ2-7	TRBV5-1	TGCGCCAGCAGCATACCGGGACAGGGGTTCTACGAGCAGTACTTC	CASSIPGQGFYEQYF
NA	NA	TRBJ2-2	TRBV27	TGTGCCAGCAGCCCACGCCGGACAGTTGGCGGGGAGCTGTTTTTT	CASSPRRTVGGELFF
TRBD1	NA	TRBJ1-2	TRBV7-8	TGTGCCAGCAGCTTAAGGGGACAGGGATACTATGGCTACACCTTC	CASSLRGQGYYGYTF
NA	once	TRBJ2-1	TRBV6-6	TGTGCCAGCTGGTCCCTGGACTCCTACAATGAGCAGTTCTTC	CASWSLDSYNEQFF
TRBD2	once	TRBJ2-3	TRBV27	TGTGCCAGCAGCCTCTTAGCGGGAGGGCCCTCCGATACGCAGTATTTT	CASSLLAGGPSDTQYF
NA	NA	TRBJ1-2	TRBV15	TGTGCCACCAGCAGACAGGGTATGAGCTATGGCTACACCTTC	CATSRQGMSYGYTF
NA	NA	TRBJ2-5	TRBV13	TGTGCCAGCAGCTTACGGTCTAAGGAGACCCAGTACTTC	CASSLRSKETQYF
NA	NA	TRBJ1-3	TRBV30	TGTGCCTGGGCGCCCCTACCCGGGACGGAGACGAACACCATATATTTT	CAWAPLPGTETNTIYF
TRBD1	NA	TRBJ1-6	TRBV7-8	TGTGCCAGCAAGGCCTCCGACAGGGTCGTGGTTAATTCACCCCTCCACTTT	CASKASDRVVVNSPLHF
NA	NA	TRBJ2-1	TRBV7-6	TGTGCCAGCGGACTACAGGACGGTACCCAAAATGAGCAGTTCTTC	CASGLQDGTQNEQFF
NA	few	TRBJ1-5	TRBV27	TGTGCCAGCAGTTTATCGGCAGACCAGCCCCAGCATTTT	CASSLSADQPQHF
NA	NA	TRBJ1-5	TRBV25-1	TGTGCCAGCAGTGACACAAGGTCGGTTCAGCCCCAGCATTTT	CASSDTRSVQPQHF
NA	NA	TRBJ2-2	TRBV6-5	TGTGCCAGCAGTAAATCGGACCTGGTCCCCGGGGAGCTGTTTTTT	CASSKSDLVPGELFF
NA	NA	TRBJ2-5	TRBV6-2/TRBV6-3	TGTGCCAGCAGTTACTCGAAAAGGATACAAGAGACCCAGTACTTC	CASSYSKRIQETQYF
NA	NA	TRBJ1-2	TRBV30	TGTGCCTGGAGTGGACAGGTATTTCTCTATGGCTACACCTTC	CAWSGQVFLYGYTF
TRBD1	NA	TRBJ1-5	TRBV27	TGTGCCAGCAGTTTAGAGGGGGCGTTTAGGCAGCCCCAGCATTTT	CASSLEGAFRQPQHF
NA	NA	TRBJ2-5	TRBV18	TGTGCCAGCTCACCACCCGGGGAGACCCAGTACTTC	CASSPPGETQYF
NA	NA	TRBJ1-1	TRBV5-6	TGTGCCAGCAGCCGTTTTGATGGTGCTGAAGCTTTCTTT	CASSRFDGAEAFF
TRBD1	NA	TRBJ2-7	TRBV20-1	TGCAGTGCTAGTTCCTCCACAGGGGTAGTGAACGAGCAGTACTTC	CSASSSTGVVNEQYF
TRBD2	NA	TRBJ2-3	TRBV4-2	TGTGCCAGCAGCCCACGGGGTAGCGGGGGGGCGGCAGATACGCAGTATTTT	CASSPRGSGGAADTQYF
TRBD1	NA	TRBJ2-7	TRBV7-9	TGTGCCAGCAGCCATCGGGACAGCTCGTACGAGCAGTACTTC	CASSHRDSSYEQYF
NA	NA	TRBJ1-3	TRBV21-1	TGTGCCAGCAGCAAAGGGACACCCGACTCTGGAAACACCATATATTTT	CASSKGTPDSGNTIYF
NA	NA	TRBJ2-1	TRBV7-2	TGTGCCAGCAGCTCAAAGGTAGGGATTTCGCTTTACAATGAGCAGTTCTTC	CASSSKVGISLYNEQFF
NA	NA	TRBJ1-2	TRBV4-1	TGCGCCAGCAGCCAACCCAGCTATGGCTACACCTTC	CASSQPSYGYTF
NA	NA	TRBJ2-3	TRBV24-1	TGTGCCACCAGTGATCGCCCTGCAGATACGCAGTATTTT	CATSDRPADTQYF
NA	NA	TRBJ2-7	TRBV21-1	TGTGCCAGCAGCAAGGGTGGGAACTACGAGCAGTACTTC	CASSKGGNYEQYF
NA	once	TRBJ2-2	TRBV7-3	TGTGCCAGCAGCTTAAATCGTAGGGGCGCTGCGAACACCGGGGAGCTGTTTTTT	CASSLNRRGAANTGELFF
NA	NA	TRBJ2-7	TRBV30	TGTGCCTGGAGTGTACTACAGGGTGGGGAGCAGTACTTC	CAWSVLQGGEQYF
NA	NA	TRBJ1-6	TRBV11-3	TGTGCCAGCAGCTATCGGGACCCCTCCTATAATTCACCCCTCCACTTT	CASSYRDPSYNSPLHF
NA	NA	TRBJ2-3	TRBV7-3	TGTGCCAGCAGCTCAGTCACCACAGATACGCAGTATTTT	CASSSVTTDTQYF
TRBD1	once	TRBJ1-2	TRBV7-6	TGTGCCAGCAGCTTAGGACAGGGGCATGGCTACACCTTC	CASSLGQGHGYTF
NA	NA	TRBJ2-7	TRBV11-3	TGTGCCAGCAGCTCTCTGCCCGCATACGAGCAGTACTTC	CASSSLPAYEQYF